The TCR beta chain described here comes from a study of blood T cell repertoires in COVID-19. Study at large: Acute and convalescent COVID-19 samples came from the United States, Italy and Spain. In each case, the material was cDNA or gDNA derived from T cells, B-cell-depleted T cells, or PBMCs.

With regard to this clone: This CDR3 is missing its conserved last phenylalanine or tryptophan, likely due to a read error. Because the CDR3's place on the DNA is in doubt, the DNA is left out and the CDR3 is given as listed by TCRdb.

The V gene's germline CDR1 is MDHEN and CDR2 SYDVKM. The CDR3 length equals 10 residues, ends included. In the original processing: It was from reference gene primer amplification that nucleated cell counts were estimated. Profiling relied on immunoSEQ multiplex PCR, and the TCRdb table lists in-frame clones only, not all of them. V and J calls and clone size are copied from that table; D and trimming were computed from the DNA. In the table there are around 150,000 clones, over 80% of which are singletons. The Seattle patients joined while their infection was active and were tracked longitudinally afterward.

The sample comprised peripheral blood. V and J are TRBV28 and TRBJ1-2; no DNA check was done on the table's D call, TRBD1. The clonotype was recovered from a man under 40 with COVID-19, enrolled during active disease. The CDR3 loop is CASTTGWLHL.